This T cell receptor beta chain was observed in a study of T cells after yellow fever vaccination. Study-wide context: Fractions of low cell number were prepared using SMART-Seq v4 Ultra Low Input. Broader study findings: Subsequent booster samples again held most clones from primary vaccination (96% CD4, about 90% CD8).

TCRdb fed the 5' RACE reads into MiXCR, producing one record per CDR3 protein. Here the sample spans a few hundred thousand distinct CDR3 sequences, around 4% being singletons. This clonotype was seen more than once but under ten times. Its cognate antigen is unknown. The material was PBMCs, obtained on the day of the yellow fever booster vaccination. The clonotype comes from a man between 18 and 29 years old who received the YFV17D yellow fever vaccine.

The CDR3 DNA is TGCGCCAGCAGCTTGAGAGATTACAATGAGCAGTTCTTC. Its translation is CASSLRDYNEQFF. J is TRBJ2-1 and V is TRBV5-1; D remains unclear. This CDR3 spans 13 amino acids. The ends were cut back, 1 base at V and 4 bases at J, with 6 bases in the middle. Per the germline V gene, CDR1 is SGHRS and CDR2 is YFSETQ.